Each of the 21 T cell receptor beta chains below was sequenced from the same sample in a study of Ad26.COV2.S vaccination and SARS-CoV-2 variants. The treatment is: some 20 received Ad26.COV2.S at low or high dose, single or two shots; about 5 received placebo; per-sample allocation not given. Material that was analyzed had been drawn on day 63 after the first vaccine or placebo injection. Clones were sequenced by immunoSEQ multiplex PCR, and TCRdb holds only the in-frame ones, with some missing. The sample shows a few hundred thousand clones, about nine tenths of them seen only once. Here the sequenced sample was peripheral blood, taken in a trial of Ad26.COV2.S vaccine versus placebo. The source of these receptors is a person aged 18 to 59 who received the Ad26.COV2.S COVID-19 vaccine or a placebo.

This rearrangement joins TRBV30 to TRBJ1-1, with a possible D match to TRBD1 (5 bases). This CDR3 spans 15 amino acids. CDR1 GTSNPN and CDR2 SVGIG come from the germline V gene (reference sequence). V was shortened by 1 base and J by 2 bases, with 14 bases between the two germline ends. The CDR3 region has the DNA TGTGCCTGGAGTGACCCGGGGCGCAGCAACACTGAAGCTTTCTTT. Amino acid sequence: CAWSDPGRSNTEAFF.

The rearrangement joins TRBV5-4 to TRBJ2-1; 7 bases agree with TRBD1. Germline values: CDR1 SGHNT, CDR2 YYREEE (reference sequence). This CDR3 contains 16 residues. With V trimmed by 4 bases and J by 5 bases, 12 bases remained unmatched. The CDR3 DNA is TGTGCCAGCAGCCCGACAGGGTATGAACTAAACAATGAGCAGTTCTTC. It translates to CASSPTGYELNNEQFF.

This chain links TRBV3-1 (or the pseudogene TRBV3-2) with TRBJ2-7, with D maybe TRBD1 (7 bases). The V end was cut by 2 bases, the J end by 9 bases, with 23 bases between. The CDR3 loop spans 16 amino acids. Per the germline V gene, CDR1 is LGHDT and CDR2 is YNNKEL (reference sequence). The CDR3 DNA is TGTGCCAGCAGCCAAAAGCAGACAGGGCGAATAGCGGTGCAGTACTTC. Residues: CASSQKQTGRIAVQYF.

The chain employs TRBV7-9 and TRBJ2-2; D gene unclear. CDR1 SEHNR and CDR2 FQNEAQ come from the germline V gene (reference sequence). This CDR3 spans 15 amino acids. Trimming cost V 1 base and J 1 base, with 7 bases left between them. The CDR3 bases are TGTGCCAGCAGCTTAGTCACGGAGAACACCGGGGAGCTGTTTTTT. Its translation: CASSLVTENTGELFF.

This chain joins TRBV30 and TRBJ2-7; TRBD1 is a possible D gene (5 bases). The CDR3 length is 15 residues. Germline CDR1 is GTSNPN and CDR2 is SVGIG (reference sequence). V gave up 2 bases and J gave up 2 bases, with 16 bases separating them. CDR3 coding DNA: TGTGCCTGGAGTTCCGTCAGACAGTCTACCTACGAGCAGTACTTC. It encodes CAWSSVRQSTYEQYF.

DNA of the CDR3: TGTGCCAGCAGCCGGGACAGGGATTCACCCCTCCACTTT. It yields the protein CASSRDRDSPLHF. The rearrangement joins TRBV11-1 to TRBJ1-6; 9 positions agree with TRBD1. V was pared by 5 bases and J by 8 bases, with 1 base of the junction left unmatched. This CDR3 region has 13 residues. Looked up from germline, CDR1 is SGHAT and CDR2 is FQDESV (reference sequence). Filled out from reference TRBV11-1 and TRBJ1-6, the complete variable domain reads EAEVAQSPRYKITEKSQAVAFWCDPISGHATLYWYRQILGQGPELLVQFQDESVVDDSQLPKDRFSAERLKGVDSTLKIQPAELGDSAMYLCASSRDRDSPLHFGNGTRLTVT.

The J gene is TRBJ2-7, the V gene TRBV6-5; D possibly corresponds to TRBD1 (6 bases). V lost 7 bases to trimming and J lost 2 bases, with 15 bases between them. Germline V gives CDR1 MNHEY, CDR2 SVGAGI. The CDR3 is made up of 14 amino acids. The chain's CDR3 is CASNKGDSTYEQYF. CDR3 coding DNA: TGTGCCAGCAATAAGGGGGATTCTACCTACGAGCAGTACTTC.

A note on this clone: Other DNA sequences in the same sample also yield this CDR3. This chain connects TRBV4-1 to TRBJ1-5; D call uncertain. With 0 bases removed from V and 4 bases from J, the gap between germline ends came to 1 base. CDR3 size: 12 residues. Germline assignment: CDR1 MGHRA and CDR2 YSYEKL. In DNA form, the CDR3 reads TGCGCCAGCAGCCAAGAAAATCAGCCCCAGCATTTT. As protein: CASSQENQPQHF.

The V gene is TRBV4-1, the J gene TRBJ2-1, with D perhaps matching TRBD1 (7 bases). V gave up 1 base and J gave up 4 bases, with 14 bases separating them. Germline V gives CDR1 MGHRA, CDR2 YSYEKL. The CDR3 extends over 16 amino acids. The DNA for the CDR3 is TGCGCCAGCAGCCAAGGGCAGGGGGGCAGTTACAATGAGCAGTTCTTC. Residues: CASSQGQGGSYNEQFF.

The chain is built from TRBV19 and TRBJ1-2; D remains unclear. V gave up 2 bases and J gave up 0 bases, with 4 bases separating them. Per germline, CDR1 LNHDA and CDR2 SQIVND (reference sequence). The CDR3 consists of 13 residues. The CDR3 reads CASSIQANYGYTF. The CDR3 region has the DNA TGTGCCAGTAGTATACAAGCTAACTATGGCTACACCTTC.

The chain carries TRBV7-3 and TRBJ2-2, with D possibly being TRBD1 (6 bases). Trimming took off 2 bases at V and 4 bases at J, with 8 bases between the two ends. Germline CDR1 SGHTA, CDR2 FQGTGA. The length of the CDR3 is 14 residues. The CDR3 is CASSLVRGTGELFF. CDR3 DNA sequence: TGTGCCAGCAGCTTAGTCAGGGGCACCGGGGAGCTGTTTTTT. Supplemented by reference TRBV7-3 and TRBJ2-2, the full variable domain reads GAGVSQTPSNKVTEKGKYVELRCDPISGHTALYWYRQSLGQGPEFLIYFQGTGAADDSGLPNDRFFAVRPEGSVSTLKIQRTERGDSAVYLCASSLVRGTGELFFGEGSRLTVL.

The genes are TRBV24-1 and TRBJ1-5, with D possibly TRBD1 on 6 matching bases. CDR1 and CDR2 (germline): KGHDR, SFDVKD. V was trimmed by 6 bases and J by 7 bases, leaving 6 bases between them. CDR3 size: 11 residues. The CDR3 coding sequence is TGTGCCACCAGTAGGGGGCAGCCCCAGCATTTT. Its protein product is CATSRGQPQHF.

The chain joins TRBV2 to TRBJ1-6; D not resolved. Germline values: CDR1 SNHLY, CDR2 FYNNEI. V lost 3 bases to trimming and J lost 7 bases, with 13 bases between them. The CDR3 has 15 residues. The CDR3 DNA reads TGTGCCAGCAGTGAGAAGGAGTATCCAAATTCACCCCTCCACTTT. Translated, it gives CASSEKEYPNSPLHF.

The rearrangement uses TRBV19 and TRBJ1-6; 7 nucleotides match TRBD1. The J segment lost 7 bases and the V segment lost 10 bases, leaving 13 bases of the junction unmatched. This CDR3 is 15 amino acids long. Germline V gives CDR1 LNHDA, CDR2 SQIVND (reference sequence). The CDR3 loop is CATTFLGQLNSPLHF. The CDR3 region has the DNA TGTGCCACTACCTTCTTGGGACAGCTGAATTCACCCCTCCACTTT.

The rearrangement links TRBV5-5 to TRBJ1-2; no definite D call. Trimming shortened V by 4 bases and J by 3 bases, and 13 bases separated the two germline ends. CDR1 SGHKS and CDR2 YYEKEE come from the germline V gene (reference sequence). The CDR3 totals 14 residues. CDR3 amino acids: CASSLVVGDYGYTF. CDR3 in DNA: TGTGCCAGCAGCCTGGTGGTAGGTGACTATGGCTACACCTTC.

The J gene is TRBJ1-1, the V gene TRBV14; tentative D call: TRBD1 (5 bases). Trimming stripped 2 bases from V and 4 bases from J, with 14 bases between. Germline assignment: CDR1 SGHDN and CDR2 FVKESK. The CDR3 totals 15 residues. DNA for the CDR3: TGTGCCAGCAGCCAACACGGGGGGGAGTTCACTGAAGCTTTCTTT. This gives the protein CASSQHGGEFTEAFF.

This chain links TRBV7-3 with TRBJ2-6; 16 positions match TRBD2. CDR3 size: 20 residues. CDR1 SGHTA and CDR2 FQGTGA come from the germline V gene. Losses at the gene ends were 3 bases for V and 2 bases for J; bases not matched to a gene: 7. CDR3 sequence (DNA): TGTGCCAGCAGCTTCACCCCGGGACTAGCGGGGGGGGCTGGGGCCAACGTCCTGACTTTC. Residues: CASSFTPGLAGGAGANVLTF.

This clone was observed a single time. The V and J genes are TRBV6-4 and TRBJ2-1; D tentatively fits TRBD1 or TRBD2 (6 bases each). The ends were cut back, 4 bases at V and 5 bases at J, with 15 bases in the middle. Germline CDR1 reads MRHNA; CDR2 reads SNTAGT. The CDR3 loop spans 15 amino acids. The CDR3 DNA reads TGTGCCAGCAGTGGCGGGACACTGGGGCACAATGAGCAGTTCTTC. This gives the protein CASSGGTLGHNEQFF.

The chain links TRBV5-1 to TRBJ2-1; no reliable D call. The CDR3 has 15 amino acids. Germline values: CDR1 SGHRS, CDR2 YFSETQ. V lost 3 bases to trimming and J lost 4 bases, with 14 bases between them. CDR3 sequence reads: CASSYLGPPYNEQFF. The CDR3 DNA reads as TGCGCCAGCAGCTACTTAGGGCCACCATACAATGAGCAGTTCTTC.

The V call is TRBV2, the J call TRBJ1-1; 8 bases are shared with TRBD1. CDR1 and CDR2 (germline): SNHLY, FYNNEI. With V trimmed by 2 bases and J by 3 bases, 8 bases remained unmatched. The CDR3 contains 16 residues. The CDR3 DNA sequence: TGTGCCAGCAGTGAATGGCGGACAGGGTATGACACTGAAGCTTTCTTT. Protein sequence: CASSEWRTGYDTEAFF. Based on the CDR3 plus reference TRBV2 and TRBJ1-1, the full variable domain is EPEVTQTPSHQVTQMGQEVILRCVPISNHLYFYWYRQILGQKVEFLVSFYNNEISEKSEIFDDQFSVERPDGSNFTLKIRSTKLEDSAMYFCASSEWRTGYDTEAFFGQGTRLTVV.

This chain joins TRBV29-1 and TRBJ2-1; 7 bases line up with TRBD1. Germline lookup yields CDR1 SQVTM and CDR2 ANQGSEA. Germline trimming cut 4 bases from V and 11 bases from J; bases unmatched to any gene: 8. The CDR3 sequence is 12 residues long. This CDR3 reads CSVVGTGDQQFF. CDR3 in DNA: TGCAGCGTTGTTGGTACAGGGGATCAGCAGTTCTTC.